This T cell receptor (beta chain) was sequenced during a study of cytotoxic CD8 clonotypes in ibrutinib-treated CLL. The overall study: Results showed 24 partial and 2 complete responses; following median 68 months, around 15 remained remitted, about 12 advanced.

TCRdb's table, derived via immunoSEQ multiplex PCR, lists solely in-frame clones and lacks some. This table has tens of thousands of clones, about 78% appearing once. The specimen comprised PBMCs, sampled before ibrutinib treatment. The TCR originated in a human donor with chronic lymphocytic leukemia.

DNA of the CDR3: TGTGCCAGCAGCCAAGCCTACCCGGCTAGCGGGAGACACGAGCAGTACTTC. It codes for CASSQAYPASGRHEQYF. The J gene is TRBJ2-7, the V gene TRBV14; 10 bases match TRBD2. Losses at the gene ends were 1 base for V and 5 bases for J; bases not matched to a gene: 11. CDR1 SGHDN and CDR2 FVKESK come from the germline V gene. The CDR3 is 17 amino acids.